The present T cell receptor (beta chain) was sequenced within a study of somatic mutations in cytotoxic T cells in rheumatoid arthritis. Study-level results: Among patients with rheumatoid arthritis, but not healthy controls, CD8+ clonality increased with age. Exceedance of 20% of CD8+ cells by the largest CD8+ clone occurred in 8 of 65 patients. Just what the expanded CD8+ clones targeted, in terms of antigens, remained unknown.

TCRdb's copy holds only in-frame clones and misses some; the assay was immunoSEQ multiplex PCR. Seen here are under 4,000 clones, more than 70% observed once, and the top ten hold about 13%. The CDR3 is 14 residues long. Germline CDR1 is SGDLS and CDR2 is YYNGEE. Unmatched junction bases numbered 10, after V lost 3 bases and J lost 7 bases. Flow cytometry was used to check the purity of CD4+ and CD8+ cells, which had been isolated by positive magnetic bead selection. A word on this clone: Its antigen is unknown.

This TCR came from a woman aged 50 to 60 with rheumatoid arthritis. The rearrangement joins TRBV9 to TRBJ2-7, with 7 bases matching TRBD1. Source material: CD8+ T cells sorted from blood. DNA for the CDR3: TGTGCCAGCAGCGGAGGGACAGTCTATAGTGAGCAGTACTTC. Translation gives CASSGGTVYSEQYF. The full variable domain, with the rest looked up from reference TRBV9 and TRBJ2-7, is DSGVTQTPKHLITATGQRVTLRCSPRSGDLSVYWYQQSLDQGLQFLIQYYNGEERAKGNILERFSAQQFPDLHSELNLSSLELGDSALYFCASSGGTVYSEQYFGPGTRLTVT.